A single sample is the source of the 29 T cell receptor beta chains below, sequenced in a study of regulatory T cells in long-lasting Graves disease. Combining iRepertoire HTBI primers with Arm-PCR of CDR3 regions, the authors built TCR beta libraries. MiXCR, applied by TCRdb to the multiplex PCR reads, yields one record per CDR3 protein. Seen here are around 400,000 distinct CDR3 sequences, over 14% observed once, and the top ten hold approximately 7.6%. Time point in this sample: newly diagnosed GD, antithyroid drugs for less than 3 months. The TCR library was made from RNA that had been extracted from PBMCs in TRIzol. These data also featured in a second study, about T cells in Graves' hyperthyroidism and ophthalmopathy.

This specimen was peripheral blood mononuclear cells (PBMCs), taken at new diagnosis, from a patient treated with antithyroid drugs. These receptors were collected from a woman between 35 and 50 years old with Graves disease.

The rearrangement joins TRBV11-2 to TRBJ2-6; 10 bases are shared with TRBD2. V gave up 5 bases and J gave up 0 bases; unmatched junction bases: 4. The CDR3 is made up of 17 amino acids. Per the germline V gene, CDR1 is SGHAT and CDR2 is FQNNGV. CDR3 sequence (DNA): TGTGCCAGCAGCCCCAGACTAGCGGGCTCTGGGGCCAACGTCCTGACTTTC. Its protein product is CASSPRLAGSGANVLTF.

This clonotype was observed many times. CDR3 nucleotide sequence: TGTGCCATCAGTGTAGCGTCCAATGAGCAGTTCTTC. It yields the protein CAISVASNEQFF. The chain combines TRBV10-3 with TRBJ2-1, with D possibly matching TRBD2 (5 bases). The CDR3 runs 12 residues. Germline assignment: CDR1 ENHRY and CDR2 SYGVKD. V lost 4 bases to trimming and J lost 6 bases, with 7 bases between them.

The gene calls are TRBV5-6 and TRBJ2-7; 10 positions match TRBD1. V was pared by 4 bases and J by 3 bases, with 19 bases of the junction left unmatched. Germline V lookup: CDR1 SGHDT, CDR2 YYEEEE. The CDR3 contains 19 residues. Here the CDR3 DNA reads TGTGCCAGCAGCCCAAAAGTCGGACAGGGGGGTTCCCAGGGCTACGAGCAGTACTTC. Translated, it gives CASSPKVGQGGSQGYEQYF.

Ten or more counts support this clonotype. The chain is built from TRBV24-1 and TRBJ2-5, with TRBD2 identical over 11 bases. V shed 4 bases and J 5 bases; nucleotides not matched to a gene: 2. Germline V gene sequence: CDR1 KGHDR, CDR2 SFDVKD. This CDR3 is built from 14 residues. CDR3 in amino acids: CATSDRTSGETQYF. In nucleotides, the CDR3 is TGTGCCACCAGTGACCGGACTAGCGGGGAGACCCAGTACTTC.

This chain joins TRBV20-1 and TRBJ2-7, with 14 bases identical to TRBD2. Trimming took 2 bases from V and 0 from J; bases not matched to a gene: 9. This CDR3 comprises 18 residues. Per germline, CDR1 DFQATT and CDR2 SNEGSKA (reference sequence). The CDR3 sequence is CSARTLLGLAGGSYEQYF. For the CDR3, the DNA is TGCAGTGCTAGAACACTCCTCGGACTAGCGGGAGGCTCCTACGAGCAGTACTTC.

A few counts support this clonotype. The gene calls are TRBV7-9 and TRBJ2-1, with no clear D. V was clipped by 5 bases and J by 1 base, with 18 bases between them. This CDR3 region has 17 residues. CDR1 and CDR2 (germline): SEHNR, FQNEAQ (reference sequence). For the CDR3, the DNA is TGTGCCAGCAGCCAAGAATCTGGAGTAGGGTCCTACAATGAGCAGTTCTTC. Protein: CASSQESGVGSYNEQFF.

This clonotype has at least ten counts. V usage is TRBV2 and J usage is TRBJ2-4, with 7 positions matching TRBD2. V was clipped by 0 bases and J by 7 bases; unmatched bases: 0. This CDR3 comprises 13 residues. Germline assignment: CDR1 SNHLY and CDR2 FYNNEI. This CDR3 reads CASSEARENIQYF. The CDR3 DNA sequence: TGTGCCAGCAGTGAAGCGCGGGAGAACATTCAGTACTTC.

This clonotype was recorded many times. This chain links TRBV19 with TRBJ1-5, with D hard to call. The V and J ends lost 1 base and 6 bases respectively, with 4 bases between them. Germline-derived CDR1 and CDR2 are LNHDA and SQIVND (reference sequence). The CDR3 has 12 residues. DNA of the CDR3: TGTGCCAGTAGTATAGTCCCTCAGCCCCAGCATTTT. Protein: CASSIVPQPQHF.

This clonotype was seen only a few times. V is TRBV12-3 or TRBV12-4 and J is TRBJ2-3, with 11 bases that match TRBD2. This CDR3 has 15 residues. V lost 5 bases, J lost 5 bases, and 6 bases stayed unmatched. CDR3 amino acids: CASSHSGRAGDTQYF. CDR3 sequence (DNA): TGTGCCAGCAGTCATAGCGGGAGGGCCGGAGATACGCAGTATTTT.

Worth noting for this clonotype: One base separates it from a far larger clone, so it is likely a read error. V and J are TRBV12-3 or TRBV12-4 and TRBJ2-1; tentative D call: TRBD2 (6 bases). V lost 6 bases and J lost 7, with 16 bases in between. CDR3 size: 14 residues. The CDR3 DNA is TGTGCCAGCAGCGGGACTGGCGGGCAGAATGAGCAGTTCTTC. Protein product: CASSGTGGQNEQFF.

This clonotype was seen ten or more times. The chain has TRBV27 and TRBJ2-2, with D possibly matching TRBD2 (6 bases). The CDR3 contains 16 residues. Germline CDR1 reads MNHEY; CDR2 reads SMNVEV (reference sequence). Between the trimmed V and J ends, which lost 3 bases and 7 bases, there was a span of 18 bases. The CDR3 DNA sequence: TGTGCCAGCAGTTTTAGGACGGGAGCGGTAGGCGGGGAGCTGTTTTTT. Amino acid sequence: CASSFRTGAVGGELFF.

The rearrangement uses TRBV6-2 or TRBV6-3 and TRBJ2-5; D is undetermined. The V and J ends lost 0 bases and 4 bases respectively, with 6 bases between them. Germline CDR1 and CDR2: MNHEY and SVGEGT. This CDR3 contains 13 residues. CDR3 nucleotide sequence: TGTGCCAGCAGTTACTCCCTGTCAGAGACCCAGTACTTC. Protein: CASSYSLSETQYF.

The chain combines TRBV19 with TRBJ2-1; tentatively, D is TRBD1 (5 bases). The CDR3 loop spans 16 amino acids. The germline V and J ends were trimmed by 4 bases and 0 bases, with 13 bases remaining between them. Per germline, CDR1 LNHDA and CDR2 SQIVND (reference sequence). CDR3 protein: CASSSRQHSSYNEQFF. The CDR3 DNA reads as TGTGCCAGTAGTAGCAGACAGCATTCCTCCTACAATGAGCAGTTCTTC.

This clonotype was observed at least ten times. The chain carries TRBV19 and TRBJ1-2; D is unclear. Germline V gene lookup returns CDR1 LNHDA and CDR2 SQIVND (reference sequence). The CDR3 runs 14 residues. The V end was cut by 0 bases, the J end by 6 bases, with 11 bases between. CDR3 sequence: CASSIDSNNHGYTF. CDR3 sequence (DNA): TGTGCCAGTAGTATAGACTCGAACAACCATGGCTACACCTTC.

The chain links TRBV28 to TRBJ2-5, with D perhaps matching TRBD1 (5 bases). Per the germline V gene, CDR1 is MDHEN and CDR2 is SYDVKM. This CDR3 comprises 14 residues. V dropped 2 bases and J dropped 4 bases, with 11 bases sitting between them. Here the CDR3 DNA reads TGTGCCAGCAGTTTAAGACAGTTCGGAGAGACCCAGTACTTC. Residues: CASSLRQFGETQYF.

Ten or more counts support this clonotype. This chain joins TRBV20-1 and TRBJ2-1; perhaps TRBD2 as D (5 bases). The CDR3 spans 15 residues. The germline V gene encodes CDR1 DFQATT and CDR2 SNEGSKA (reference sequence). V shed 2 bases and J shed 6 bases, with 17 bases lying between them. CDR3 sequence: CSARRADLETNEQFF. DNA of the CDR3: TGCAGTGCTAGACGAGCGGACTTAGAAACCAATGAGCAGTTCTTC.

This clonotype was seen at least ten times. The J gene is TRBJ2-1, the V gene TRBV5-1, with D hard to call. Trimming shortened V by 4 bases and J by 3 bases, and 8 bases separated the two germline ends. The germline V gene encodes CDR1 SGHRS and CDR2 YFSETQ. The CDR3 totals 13 residues. DNA for the CDR3: TGCGCCAGCAGCACGGATGACTACAATGAGCAGTTCTTC. Amino acid sequence: CASSTDDYNEQFF.

V is TRBV15 and J is TRBJ2-3; 12 bases are shared with TRBD2. Trimming cost V 3 bases and J 1 base; bases outside gene matches: 2. The length of the CDR3 is 16 residues. From germline, CDR1 is LNHNV and CDR2 YYDKDF (reference sequence). The CDR3 nucleotides are TGTGCCACCAGCAGGCGACTAGCGGGAGGCACAGATACGCAGTATTTT. This translates into CATSRRLAGGTDTQYF.

This clonotype was recorded many times. The V and J genes are TRBV20-1 and TRBJ1-5; D perhaps matches TRBD1 (5 bases). The CDR3 loop spans 16 amino acids. The V and J ends lost 0 bases and 3 bases respectively, with 15 bases between them. From germline, CDR1 is DFQATT and CDR2 SNEGSKA (reference sequence). This chain's CDR3 is CSARDEAGKFNQPQHF. The CDR3 coding sequence is TGCAGTGCTAGAGATGAGGCAGGGAAGTTCAATCAGCCCCAGCATTTT.

A few counts support this clonotype. The chain combines TRBV7-6 with TRBJ1-2; D uncertain. CDR1 and CDR2 from the germline V gene are SGHVS and FNYEAQ. Trimming pared 5 bases from V and 6 bases from J, leaving 25 bases between. The CDR3 consists of 17 residues. CDR3 loop: CASSLDKDGSKLNGYTF. In nucleotides, the CDR3 is TGTGCCAGCAGCCTAGATAAGGACGGTTCCAAGTTGAATGGCTACACCTTC.

This clonotype was counted at least ten times. The chain combines TRBV5-6 with TRBJ2-3; perhaps TRBD2 as D (5 bases). The CDR3 contains 15 residues. V lost 0 bases, J lost 4 bases, and 12 bases lay in between. Germline CDR1 SGHDT, CDR2 YYEEEE. Written as DNA, the CDR3 is TGTGCCAGCAGCTTGGTAGGCCTAGCTGCAGATACGCAGTATTTT. It yields the protein CASSLVGLAADTQYF.

This clonotype was counted only a few times. The gene calls are TRBV2 and TRBJ2-1, with 9 bases identical to TRBD1. Germline CDR1 is SNHLY and CDR2 is FYNNEI. CDR3 length: 14 amino acids. J lost 8 bases, V lost 4 bases, and 6 bases had no gene match. CDR3 loop: CASSARDRVDEQFF. In DNA form, the CDR3 reads TGTGCCAGCAGTGCCCGGGACAGGGTGGATGAGCAGTTCTTC.

This clonotype appeared many times. The chain carries TRBV6-1 and TRBJ1-5; the D gene is possibly TRBD1 (6 bases). The CDR3 sequence is 13 residues long. The V gene's germline CDR1 is MNHNS and CDR2 SASEGT. V was shortened by 6 bases and J by 2 bases, with 8 bases between the two germline ends. This CDR3 reads CASRAGGNQPQHF. The CDR3 nucleotides are TGTGCCAGCAGGGCAGGGGGCAATCAGCCCCAGCATTTT.

The V call is TRBV12-3 or TRBV12-4, the J call TRBJ1-6; TRBD1 might be the D (6 bases). This CDR3 comprises 17 residues. Between the trimmed V and J ends, which lost 5 bases and 9 bases, there was a span of 23 bases. CDR3 residues: CASSPMGSTGDLSPLHF. CDR3 nucleotides: TGTGCCAGCAGTCCGATGGGTTCGACAGGCGATCTTTCACCCCTCCACTTT.

The sample holds many counts of this clonotype. J is TRBJ2-2 and V is TRBV5-6; the match to TRBD2 covers 10 bases. Germline values: CDR1 SGHDT, CDR2 YYEEEE. With 4 bases clipped from V and 4 bases from J, the junction kept 10 bases outside the gene matches. The CDR3 runs to 17 residues. CDR3 sequence (DNA): TGTGCCAGCAGCGGAGCGGGAGGGCCTCTGGTCACCGGGGAGCTGTTTTTT. Translation gives CASSGAGGPLVTGELFF.

At least ten counts were recorded for this clonotype. The V gene is TRBV20-1, the J gene TRBJ2-5, with TRBD2 matching over 10 bases. After removal of 3 bases from V and 2 bases from J, the junction contained 6 bases not matched to a gene. The CDR3 loop spans 15 amino acids. In germline, CDR1 is DFQATT, CDR2 SNEGSKA (reference sequence). As DNA, the CDR3 is TGCAGTGCTAGTGAGACTAGCGGGCAGCAAGAGACCCAGTACTTC. Translation gives CSASETSGQQETQYF.

This clonotype was recorded many times. The V call is TRBV29-1, the J call TRBJ1-1; 7 bases fit TRBD1. The CDR3 consists of 15 residues. Germline V lookup: CDR1 SQVTM, CDR2 ANQGSEA. The V gene end was trimmed by 4 bases and the J gene end by 1 base; junction bases not matched to a gene: 9. CDR3 in DNA: TGCAGCGTTGGGCCAGGGGGGGGCCCGAACACTGAAGCTTTCTTT. It is translated as CSVGPGGGPNTEAFF.

In DNA form, the CDR3 reads TGTGCCAGCAGTCTAACCCCAGGGCGGAGCTCTGGGGCCAACGTCCTGACTTTC. Its protein is CASSLTPGRSSGANVLTF. The chain links TRBV27 to TRBJ2-6, with D possibly TRBD1 on 5 matching bases. Per the germline V gene, CDR1 is MNHEY and CDR2 is SMNVEV (reference sequence). The CDR3 is made up of 18 amino acids. The V gene lost 5 bases and the J gene lost 0 bases, with 17 bases spanning the gap.

This clonotype was detected ten times or more. This chain uses TRBV3-1 with TRBJ2-2; no clear D. Trimming removed 4 bases from V and 3 bases from J, with 9 bases in between. The CDR3 has 14 amino acids. Germline V gene data show CDR1 as LGHDT and CDR2 as YNNKEL (reference sequence). The CDR3 region is CASSRNRDTGELFF. CDR3 sequence (DNA): TGTGCCAGCAGCCGGAACAGAGACACCGGGGAGCTGTTTTTT.